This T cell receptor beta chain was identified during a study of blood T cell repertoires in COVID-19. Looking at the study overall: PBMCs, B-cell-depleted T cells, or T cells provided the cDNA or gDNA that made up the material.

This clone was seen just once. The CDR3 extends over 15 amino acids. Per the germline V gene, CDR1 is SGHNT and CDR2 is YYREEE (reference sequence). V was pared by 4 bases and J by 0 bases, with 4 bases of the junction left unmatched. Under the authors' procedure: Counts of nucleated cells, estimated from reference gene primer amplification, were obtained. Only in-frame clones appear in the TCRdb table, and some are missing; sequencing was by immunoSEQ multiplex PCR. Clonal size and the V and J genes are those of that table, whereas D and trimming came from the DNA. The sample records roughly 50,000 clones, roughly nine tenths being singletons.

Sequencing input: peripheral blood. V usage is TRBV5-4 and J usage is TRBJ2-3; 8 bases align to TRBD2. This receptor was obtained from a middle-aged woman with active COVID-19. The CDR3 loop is CASSLGGASTDTQYF. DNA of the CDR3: TGTGCCAGCAGCCTCGGGGGGGCTAGCACAGATACGCAGTATTTT. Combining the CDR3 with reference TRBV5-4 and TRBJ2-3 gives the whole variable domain ETGVTQSPTHLIKTRGQQVTLRCSSQSGHNTVSWYQQALGQGPQFIFQYYREEENGRGNFPPRFSGLQFPNYSSELNVNALELDDSALYLCASSLGGASTDTQYFGPGTRLTVL.